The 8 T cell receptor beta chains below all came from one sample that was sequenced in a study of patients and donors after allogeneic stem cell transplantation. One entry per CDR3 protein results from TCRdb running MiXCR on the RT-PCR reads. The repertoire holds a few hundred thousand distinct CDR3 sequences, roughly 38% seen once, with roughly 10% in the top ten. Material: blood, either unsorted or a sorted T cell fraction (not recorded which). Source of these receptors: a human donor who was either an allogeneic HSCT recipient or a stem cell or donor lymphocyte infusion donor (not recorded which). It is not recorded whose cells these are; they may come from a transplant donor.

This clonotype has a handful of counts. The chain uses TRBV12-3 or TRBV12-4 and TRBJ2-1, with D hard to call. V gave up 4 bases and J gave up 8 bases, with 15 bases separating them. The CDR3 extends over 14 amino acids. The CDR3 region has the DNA TGTGCCAGCAGTTACATCAATCAGGTAGATGAGCAGTTCTTC. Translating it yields CASSYINQVDEQFF.

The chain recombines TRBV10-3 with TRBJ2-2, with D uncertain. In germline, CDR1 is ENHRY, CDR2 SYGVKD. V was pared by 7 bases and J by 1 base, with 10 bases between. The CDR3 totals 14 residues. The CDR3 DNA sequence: TGTGCCATCACTTCCATATTGAACACCGGGGAGCTGTTTTTT. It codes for CAITSILNTGELFF.

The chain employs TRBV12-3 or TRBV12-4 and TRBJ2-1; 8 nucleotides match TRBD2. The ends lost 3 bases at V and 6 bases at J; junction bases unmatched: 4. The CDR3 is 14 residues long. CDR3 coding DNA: TGTGCCAGCAGTTTTGGCGGGGGGCCCAATGAGCAGTTCTTC. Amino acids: CASSFGGGPNEQFF.

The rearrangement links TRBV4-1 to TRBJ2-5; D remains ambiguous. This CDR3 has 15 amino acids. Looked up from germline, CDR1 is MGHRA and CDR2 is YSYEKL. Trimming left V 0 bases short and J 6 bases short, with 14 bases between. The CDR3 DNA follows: TGCGCCAGCAGCCAAGATCGGGCAGCTTGGAAGACCCAGTACTTC. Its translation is CASSQDRAAWKTQYF.

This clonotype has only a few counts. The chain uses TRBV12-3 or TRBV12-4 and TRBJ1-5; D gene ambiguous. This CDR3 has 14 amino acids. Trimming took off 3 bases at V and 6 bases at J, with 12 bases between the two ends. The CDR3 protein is CASSFVESVQPQHF. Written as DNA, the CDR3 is TGTGCCAGCAGTTTTGTGGAGTCGGTTCAGCCCCAGCATTTT.

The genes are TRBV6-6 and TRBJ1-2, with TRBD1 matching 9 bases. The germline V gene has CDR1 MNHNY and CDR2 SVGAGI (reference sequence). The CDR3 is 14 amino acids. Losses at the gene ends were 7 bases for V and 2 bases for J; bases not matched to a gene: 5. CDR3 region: CASTRDRENYGYTF. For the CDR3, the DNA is TGTGCCAGCACTAGGGACAGGGAGAACTATGGCTACACCTTC.

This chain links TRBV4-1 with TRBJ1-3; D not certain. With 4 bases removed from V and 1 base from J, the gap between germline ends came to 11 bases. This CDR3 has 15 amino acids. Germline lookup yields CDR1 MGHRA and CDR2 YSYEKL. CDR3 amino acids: CASSLRSVSGNTIYF. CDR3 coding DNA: TGCGCCAGCAGCCTTCGGTCGGTTTCTGGAAACACCATATATTTT.

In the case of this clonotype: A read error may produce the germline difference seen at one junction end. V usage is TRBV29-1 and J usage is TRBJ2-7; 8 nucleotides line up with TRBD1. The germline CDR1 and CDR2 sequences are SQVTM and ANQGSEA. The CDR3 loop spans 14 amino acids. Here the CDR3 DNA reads TGCAGCGTAGAAGGACAGGGCGAAACCTACGAGCAGTACTTC. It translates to CSVEGQGETYEQYF.